These 29 T cell receptor beta chains were all obtained from the same sample, sequenced in a study of T cell clonality in common variable immunodeficiency (dated by TCRdb to 2013 to 2016). Library preparation was by the immunoSEQ multiplex PCR assay. TCRdb took over this immuneACCESS table, retaining in-frame rearrangements with V and J assigned. Such tables are incomplete; in checked studies, under half of the missing clones stem from an unresolved V gene, and the remainder is unexplained. This sample contains 50,000 or so clones, none of which is a singleton. Less than 6.5% of the sample lies in the top ten. The source material was peripheral blood mononuclear cells. The receptors derive from a person aged 18 to 70 in good health.

This clone was seen at least ten times. The CDR3 end is not reached by the read, which stops 3 residues before it; the germline J gene fills it in. The rearrangement joins TRBV5-1 to TRBJ2-3; TRBD2 agrees at 7 bases. J gave up 1 base and V 4 bases, and 9 bases lay outside the gene matches. Germline loops: CDR1 SGHRS, CDR2 YFSETQ. This CDR3 spans 16 amino acids. This CDR3 reads CASSLRLGGGTDTQYF. The sequenced part of the CDR3 DNA is TGCGCCAGCAGCCTCCGCTTGGGGGGGGGCACAGATACG.

Many counts were recorded for this clone. The DNA ends 3 residues before the CDR3 does, and the rest of the CDR3 is filled in from the germline J gene. The J gene is TRBJ2-1, the V gene TRBV19, with a tentative D call TRBD1 (5 bases). V was pared by 2 bases and J by 9 bases, with 11 bases between. CDR3 length: 13 amino acids. The germline CDR1 and CDR2 sequences are LNHDA and SQIVND (reference sequence). The CDR3 bases that were read are TGTGCCAGTAGTATAACCCAGGGTTTTGAG. Its translation is CASSITQGFE. The entire CDR3 reads CASSITQGFEQFF.

This clone has only a few counts. The CDR3 protein is CASSLTGTGWDYEQYF. Partial CDR3 DNA: TGTGCCAGCAGTTTAACCGGGACAGGTTGGGACTACGAG. V is TRBV27 and J is TRBJ2-7, with 8 bases fitting TRBD1. The CDR3 end falls 3 residues outside the read, so it is completed with the germline J gene. Losses at the gene ends were 2 bases for V and 3 bases for J; bases not matched to a gene: 9. The CDR3 runs to 16 residues. Germline loops: CDR1 MNHEY, CDR2 SMNVEV (reference sequence).

Many counts were recorded for this clone. The read comes to an end 3 residues before the CDR3 does, leaving the germline J gene to fill in the end. The rearrangement links TRBV3-1 (or the pseudogene TRBV3-2) to TRBJ2-1; 7 nucleotides align to TRBD1. The CDR3 has 15 amino acids. CDR1 is LGHDT and CDR2 is YNNKEL in the germline V gene (reference sequence). The V and J ends lost 1 base and 1 base, in that order; junction bases with no gene match: 1. The part of the CDR3 DNA that was read is TGTGCCAGCAGCCAAGTGACAGGGTCCTACAATGAG. This translates into CASSQVTGSYNE. The full CDR3 protein is CASSQVTGSYNEQFF.

In this sample, this clone turned up many times. The sequence runs out 3 residues before the end of the CDR3; the remainder is reconstructed from the germline J gene. The V and J genes are TRBV10-3 and TRBJ1-1, with D possibly TRBD1 on 6 matching bases. Germline V gene data show CDR1 as ENHRY and CDR2 as SYGVKD. The germline V and J ends were trimmed by 6 bases and 1 base, with 9 bases remaining between them. This CDR3 region has 13 residues. The CDR3 reads CAISRTANTEAFF. The CDR3 DNA, read in part, is TGTGCCATCAGCCGGACAGCGAACACTGAA.

This clone was counted ten times or more. The read falls 3 residues short of the CDR3 end, and the missing part is taken from the germline J gene. The V and J genes are TRBV19 and TRBJ2-1; 8 positions match TRBD1. With 1 base clipped from V and 5 bases from J, the junction kept 4 bases outside the gene matches. Germline CDR1 is LNHDA and CDR2 is SQIVND (reference sequence). This CDR3 is 15 amino acids long. CDR3 protein: CASSIAGGTDNEQFF. The DNA read from the CDR3 is TGTGCCAGTAGTATAGCAGGGGGCACGGACAATGAG.

This clone was counted at least ten times. The read comes to an end 3 residues before the CDR3 does, leaving the germline J gene to fill in the end. The chain uses TRBV5-1 and TRBJ1-3; TRBD1 is a possible D gene (6 bases). The CDR3 loop spans 16 amino acids. Germline CDR1 SGHRS, CDR2 YFSETQ. Trimming cost V 4 bases and J 0 bases, with 14 bases left between them. The CDR3 is CASSLTGGFSGNTIYF. The sequenced CDR3 bases are TGCGCCAGCAGCCTCACGGGGGGCTTCTCTGGAAACACC.

At least ten counts were recorded for this clone. Read coverage stops 3 residues before the CDR3 terminus; the germline J gene supplies the remainder. The chain combines TRBV5-6 with TRBJ2-7, with TRBD2 matching 10 bases. V shed 0 bases and J 5 bases; nucleotides not matched to a gene: 5. Germline loops: CDR1 SGHDT, CDR2 YYEEEE. CDR3 length: 15 amino acids. CDR3 loop: CASSLGRSGGNEQYF. Incomplete CDR3 DNA: TGTGCCAGCAGCTTGGGGCGTAGCGGGGGGAACGAG.

This clone was seen ten or more times. Read data end 3 residues before the CDR3 end; the end is taken from the germline J gene. Other nucleotide sequences in the sample specify the same CDR3. The chain recombines TRBV7-2 with TRBJ1-2; D is uncertain. Germline lookup yields CDR1 SGHTA and CDR2 FQGNSA. This CDR3 spans 12 amino acids. CDR3 DNA (partial): TGTGCCAGCAGCCCTGATTCTAGGGGC. This sequence encodes CASSPDSRG. The entire CDR3 sequence reads CASSPDSRGYTF.

This clone was picked up many times. The CDR3 end is not reached by the read, which stops 3 residues before it; the germline J gene fills it in. The chain links TRBV6-4 to TRBJ1-2, with a possible D match to TRBD1 (5 bases). This CDR3 spans 13 amino acids. In germline, CDR1 is MRHNA, CDR2 SNTAGT. The CDR3 sequence is CASSGGPTPRYTF. The sequenced part of the CDR3 DNA is TGTGCCAGCAGTGGGGGCCCGACCCCGCGC.

This clone was seen many times. The observed sequence ends 3 residues before the CDR3 terminus, with the missing tail filled in from the germline J gene. V and J are TRBV19 and TRBJ2-7; 7 bases align to TRBD1. The V and J ends lost 3 bases and 6 bases, in that order; junction bases with no gene match: 8. The length of the CDR3 is 14 residues. Germline CDR1 and CDR2: LNHDA and SQIVND (reference sequence). CDR3 in amino acids: CASSINPQGSEQYF. CDR3 DNA (partial): TGTGCCAGTAGTATTAACCCACAGGGGAGCGAG.

Many counts were recorded for this clone. The sequenced fragment ends 3 residues before the CDR3 boundary, so the rest is inferred from the germline J gene. The V and J genes are TRBV6-2 or TRBV6-3 and TRBJ2-5, with a weak D call TRBD1 (7 bases). Trimming pared 0 bases from V and 4 bases from J, leaving 12 bases between. The CDR3 runs to 15 residues. Germline V gene lookup returns CDR1 MNHEY and CDR2 SVGEGT. The CDR3 bases that were read are TGTGCCAGCAGTTACTCGCCAGGGGGGCTAGAGACC. This sequence encodes CASSYSPGGLET. The full CDR3 protein is CASSYSPGGLETQYF.

This clone appeared many times. From the germline J gene comes the end of the CDR3, since the read stops 3 residues before it. The chain recombines TRBV6-1 with TRBJ1-6; the D gene is possibly TRBD1 (6 bases). The CDR3 spans 16 residues. Germline lookup yields CDR1 MNHNS and CDR2 SASEGT. The germline V and J ends were trimmed by 6 bases and 2 bases, with 14 bases remaining between them. Incomplete CDR3 DNA: TGTGCCAGCAGCGAACAGGGCAGCGCCTATAATTCACCC. Translating it yields CASSEQGSAYNSP. The full-length CDR3 reads as CASSEQGSAYNSPLHF.

This clone was seen only a few times. With the read ending 3 residues before the CDR3 end, the germline J gene is used to fill in that end. This chain links TRBV2 with TRBJ1-1; 7 nucleotides agree with TRBD1. The CDR3 covers 13 residues. V trimming: 7 bases; J trimming: 5 bases; junction bases outside the gene matches: 7. Germline lookup yields CDR1 SNHLY and CDR2 FYNNEI. CDR3 bases read: TGTGCCAGCAATGACAGGGAGAAAACTGAA. It translates to CASNDREKTE. The whole CDR3 sequence reads CASNDREKTEAFF.

This clone turned up a few times. The DNA ends 3 residues before the CDR3 does, and the rest of the CDR3 is filled in from the germline J gene. The rearrangement links TRBV7-9 to TRBJ2-7, with D perhaps matching TRBD1 (6 bases). Trimming left V 4 bases short and J 5 bases short, with 12 bases between. The CDR3 loop spans 13 amino acids. Germline-derived CDR1 and CDR2 are SEHNR and FQNEAQ (reference sequence). The sequenced part of the CDR3 DNA is TGTGCCAGCAGCTGGGGGAACAGGGACGAG. Its protein product is CASSWGNRDE. The entire CDR3 protein reads CASSWGNRDEQYF.

Note on this clone: Sequencing ends 3 residues short of the CDR3 end; the germline J gene provides the rest. V usage is TRBV5-6 and J usage is TRBJ2-3; D perhaps matches TRBD2 (6 bases). Germline V gene lookup returns CDR1 SGHDT and CDR2 YYEEEE. This CDR3 comprises 14 residues. Trimming took off 3 bases at V and 2 bases at J, with 10 bases between the two ends. CDR3 protein: CASSWDWLTDTQYF. The CDR3 DNA, read in part, is TGTGCCAGCAGCTGGGACTGGCTCACAGATACG.

This clone was observed at least ten times. Read data end 3 residues before the CDR3 end; the end is taken from the germline J gene. The chain combines TRBV29-1 with TRBJ2-7; D may be TRBD1 (6 bases). V shed 5 bases and J shed 0 bases, with 11 bases lying between them. This CDR3 spans 13 amino acids. CDR1 and CDR2 (germline): SQVTM, ANQGSEA. Incomplete CDR3 DNA: TGCAGCGTTCGTGGGGGCCCCTCCTACGAG. Translation: CSVRGGPSYE. The complete CDR3 reads CSVRGGPSYEQYF.

This clone occurred many times. The read ends 3 residues shy of where the CDR3 ends; the end is completed using the germline J gene. The chain uses TRBV6-2 or TRBV6-3 and TRBJ2-7, with 8 bases matching TRBD2. Germline V gives CDR1 MNHEY, CDR2 SVGEGT. With 6 bases clipped from V and 6 bases from J, the junction kept 16 bases outside the gene matches. This CDR3 contains 16 residues. The CDR3 loop is CASSSRSGAGAPEQYF. The CDR3 bases that were read are TGTGCCAGCAGCTCCAGATCGGGAGCGGGGGCCCCCGAG.

This clone was detected many times. The read finishes 3 residues shy of the CDR3 end, and the germline J gene is used to complete it. This chain uses TRBV6-1 with TRBJ2-7; the D gene is possibly TRBD2 (6 bases). Germline V CDR1 and CDR2: MNHNS, SASEGT. This CDR3 comprises 15 residues. The V and J ends lost 4 bases and 2 bases respectively, with 15 bases between them. Incomplete CDR3 DNA: TGTGCCAGCAGTGGCTCGGGAGCGGCGCCCTACGAG. This encodes CASSGSGAAPYE. The whole CDR3 reads CASSGSGAAPYEQYF.

This clone was seen a few times. Coverage ceases 3 residues before the CDR3 finishes, and the germline J gene fills in the end. The rearrangement links TRBV18 to TRBJ2-7, with 8 bases fitting TRBD2. Per the germline V gene, CDR1 is KGHSH and CDR2 is LQKENI. The V and J ends lost 6 bases and 6 bases, in that order; junction bases with no gene match: 16. CDR3 length equals 16 residues. The DNA read from the CDR3 is TGTGCCAGCTCCTTCAAAACCGGATCCGGGGGGGGCGAG. It codes for CASSFKTGSGGGE. The entire CDR3 reads CASSFKTGSGGGEQYF.

This clone was seen at least ten times. The CDR3 region is CASSREPGEKLFF. CDR3 bases read: TGTGCCAGCAGCCGTGAACCGGGTGAAAAA. The rearrangement uses TRBV7-9 and TRBJ1-4; D is uncertain. Read sequence stops 3 residues before the CDR3 end, and the germline J gene provides the missing end. The CDR3 runs 13 residues. Trimming stripped 5 bases from V and 7 bases from J, with 11 bases between. The V gene's germline CDR1 is SEHNR and CDR2 FQNEAQ (reference sequence).

This clone was observed at least ten times. The CDR3 is cut off 3 residues early in the read; its end comes from the germline J gene. The chain joins TRBV5-1 to TRBJ2-2; 9 bases agree with TRBD1. CDR1 and CDR2 (germline): SGHRS, YFSETQ. The CDR3 is made up of 15 amino acids. J lost 1 base, V lost 3 bases, and 1 base had no gene match. The CDR3 loop is CASSSGQGNTGELFF. The covered CDR3 bases are TGCGCCAGCAGCTCGGGACAGGGGAACACCGGGGAG.

This clone was observed many times. The DNA ends 3 residues before the CDR3 does, and the rest of the CDR3 is filled in from the germline J gene. V gene TRBV12-3 or TRBV12-4 combines with J gene TRBJ2-7, with 7 bases matching TRBD2. The CDR3 length is 16 residues. J lost 3 bases, V lost 1 base, and 9 bases had no gene match. CDR3 sequence: CASSLGGWGGIYEQYF. CDR3 DNA (partial): TGTGCCAGCAGTTTAGGAGGATGGGGGGGAATCTACGAG.

This clone has ten or more counts. Read data end 3 residues before the CDR3 end; the end is taken from the germline J gene. This chain uses TRBV6-1 with TRBJ1-2; the match to TRBD1 covers 7 bases. Germline CDR1 and CDR2: MNHNS and SASEGT. This CDR3 is built from 15 residues. CDR3 loop: CASSEGTGGADTYTF. The CDR3 bases that were read are TGTGCCAGCAGTGAAGGGACAGGAGGGGCAGATACC.

This clone was seen many times. The read stops 3 residues short of the end of the CDR3; the missing end is completed from the germline J gene. V usage is TRBV19 and J usage is TRBJ1-1; 7 nucleotides line up with TRBD1. J lost 0 bases, V lost 5 bases, and 3 bases had no gene match. The CDR3 consists of 14 residues. The germline gives CDR1 LNHDA, CDR2 SQIVND (reference sequence). CDR3 bases read: TGTGCCAGTAGTCCGACAGGGATGAACACTGAA. It encodes CASSPTGMNTE. The entire CDR3 sequence reads CASSPTGMNTEAFF.

This clone was recorded a few times. The observed sequence ends 3 residues before the CDR3 terminus, with the missing tail filled in from the germline J gene. This specimen includes other DNA sequences encoding the same CDR3. The V gene is TRBV18, the J gene TRBJ1-3, with TRBD1 matching 7 bases. J was trimmed by 2 bases and V by 2 bases; bases with no gene match: 6. Germline V lookup: CDR1 KGHSH, CDR2 LQKENI. The CDR3 sequence is 16 residues long. The DNA read from the CDR3 is TGTGCCAGCTCACCATCGGGGGGGACAGCTGGAAACACC. Translation: CASSPSGGTAGNT. In full, the CDR3 is CASSPSGGTAGNTIYF. Full variable domain (rest looked up from reference TRBV18 and TRBJ1-3): NAGVMQNPRHLVRRRGQEARLRCSPMKGHSHVYWYRQLPEEGLKFMVYLQKENIIDESGMPKERFSAEFPKEGPSILRIQQVVRGDSAAYFCASSPSGGTAGNTIYFGEGSWLTVV.

This clone has only a few counts. The DNA ends 3 residues before the CDR3 does, and the rest of the CDR3 is filled in from the germline J gene. Within the sample, other DNA sequences also encode this same CDR3. The chain uses TRBV5-1 and TRBJ2-3; D is unresolved. The CDR3 totals 15 residues. Trimming cost V 1 base and J 0 bases, with 9 bases left between them. Germline V lookup: CDR1 SGHRS, CDR2 YFSETQ. The CDR3 loop is CASSLPSTSTDTQYF. The sequenced part of the CDR3 DNA is TGCGCCAGCAGCTTGCCGAGCACTAGCACAGATACG.

The table lists this clone with many counts. The sequence runs out 3 residues before the end of the CDR3; the remainder is reconstructed from the germline J gene. The chain couples TRBV7-7 to TRBJ2-2; 11 positions match TRBD2. The CDR3 totals 16 residues. The J segment lost 4 bases and the V segment lost 4 bases, leaving 5 bases of the junction unmatched. Germline values: CDR1 SSHAT, CDR2 FNYEAQ (reference sequence). Incomplete CDR3 DNA: TGTGCCAGCAGCTCACTAGCGGGGGCCAGCACCGGGGAG. Residues: CASSSLAGASTGE. The entire CDR3 is CASSSLAGASTGELFF. Drawing the rest from reference TRBV7-7 and TRBJ2-2, the complete variable domain is GAGVSQSPRYKVTKRGQDVTLRCDPISSHATLYWYQQALGQGPEFLTYFNYEAQPDKSGLPSDRFSAERPEGSISTLTIQRTEQRDSAMYRCASSSLAGASTGELFFGEGSRLTVL.

This clone occurred many times. The CDR3 end is not reached by the read, which stops 3 residues before it; the germline J gene fills it in. The chain links TRBV7-9 to TRBJ1-4; 10 bases are a match to TRBD1. This CDR3 spans 14 amino acids. Germline assignment: CDR1 SEHNR and CDR2 FQNEAQ (reference sequence). Trimming took 4 bases from V and 8 from J; bases not matched to a gene: 4. The CDR3 is CASSSGQGGEKLFF. The CDR3 DNA, read in part, is TGTGCCAGCAGCTCCGGACAGGGGGGGGAAAAA.